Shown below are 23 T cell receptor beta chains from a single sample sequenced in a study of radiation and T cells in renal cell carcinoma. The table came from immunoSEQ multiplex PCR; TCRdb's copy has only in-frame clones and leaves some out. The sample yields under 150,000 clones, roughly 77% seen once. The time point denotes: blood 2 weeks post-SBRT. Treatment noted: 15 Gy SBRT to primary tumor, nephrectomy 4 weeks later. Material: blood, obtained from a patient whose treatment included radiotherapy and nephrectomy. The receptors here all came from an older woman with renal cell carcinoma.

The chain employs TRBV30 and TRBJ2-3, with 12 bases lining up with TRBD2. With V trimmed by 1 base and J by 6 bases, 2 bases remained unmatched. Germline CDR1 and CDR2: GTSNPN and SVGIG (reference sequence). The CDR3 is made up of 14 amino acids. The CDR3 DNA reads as TGTGCCTGGAGTGGGCTAGCGGGAGGGGATACGCAGTATTTT. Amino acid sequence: CAWSGLAGGDTQYF.

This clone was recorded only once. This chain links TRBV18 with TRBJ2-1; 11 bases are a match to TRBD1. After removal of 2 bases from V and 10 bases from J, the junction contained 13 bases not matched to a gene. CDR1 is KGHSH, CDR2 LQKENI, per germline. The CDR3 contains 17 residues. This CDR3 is CASSPDRDRGTGGEQFF. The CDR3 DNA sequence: TGTGCCAGCTCACCAGACCGGGACAGGGGGACTGGAGGGGAGCAGTTCTTC.

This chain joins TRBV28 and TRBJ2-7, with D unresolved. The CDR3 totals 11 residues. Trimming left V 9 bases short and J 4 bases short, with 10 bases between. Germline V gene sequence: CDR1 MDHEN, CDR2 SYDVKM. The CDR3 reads CASRTLYEQYF. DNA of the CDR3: TGTGCCAGTAGGACCCTTTACGAGCAGTACTTC.

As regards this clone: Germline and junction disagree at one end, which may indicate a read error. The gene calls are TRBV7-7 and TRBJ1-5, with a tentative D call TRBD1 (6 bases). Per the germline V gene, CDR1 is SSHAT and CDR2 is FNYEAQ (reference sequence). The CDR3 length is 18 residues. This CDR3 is CASSLGGETGKAIQPQHF. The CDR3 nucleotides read TGTGCTAGCAGCTTAGGGGGGGAGACTGGGAAGGCGATTCAGCCCCAGCATTTT.

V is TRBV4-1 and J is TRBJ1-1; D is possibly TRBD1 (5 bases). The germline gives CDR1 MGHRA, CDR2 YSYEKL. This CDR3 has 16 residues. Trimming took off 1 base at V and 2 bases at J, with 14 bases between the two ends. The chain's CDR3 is CASSQGGVPINTEAFF. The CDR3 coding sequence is TGCGCCAGCAGCCAAGGGGGGGTCCCCATTAACACTGAAGCTTTCTTT.

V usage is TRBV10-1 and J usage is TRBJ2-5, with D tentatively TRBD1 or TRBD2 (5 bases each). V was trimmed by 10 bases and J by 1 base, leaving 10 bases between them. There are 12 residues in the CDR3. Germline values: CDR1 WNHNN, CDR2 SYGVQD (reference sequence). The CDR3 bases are TGCGCCACCCCGGGACCCCAAGAGACCCAGTACTTC. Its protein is CATPGPQETQYF.

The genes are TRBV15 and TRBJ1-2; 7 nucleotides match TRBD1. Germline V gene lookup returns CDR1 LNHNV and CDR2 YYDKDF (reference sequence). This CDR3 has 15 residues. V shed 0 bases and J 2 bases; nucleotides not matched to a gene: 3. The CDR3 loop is CATSREGGGNYGYTF. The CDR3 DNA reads TGTGCCACCAGCAGAGAAGGGGGCGGGAACTATGGCTACACCTTC.

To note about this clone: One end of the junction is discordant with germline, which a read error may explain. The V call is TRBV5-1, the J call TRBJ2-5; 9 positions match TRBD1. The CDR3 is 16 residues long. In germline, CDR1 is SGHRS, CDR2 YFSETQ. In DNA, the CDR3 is TGCGCCAGCAGCTTGACCGGACAGGGGAAGCGAGAGGCCCAGTACTTC. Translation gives CASSLTGQGKREAQYF.

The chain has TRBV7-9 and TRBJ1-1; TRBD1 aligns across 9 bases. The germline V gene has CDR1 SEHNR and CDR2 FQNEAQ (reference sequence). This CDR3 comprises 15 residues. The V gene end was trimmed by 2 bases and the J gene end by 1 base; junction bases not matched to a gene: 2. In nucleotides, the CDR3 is TGTGCCAGCAGCTTAAGGGGACAGGGGAACACTGAAGCTTTCTTT. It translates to CASSLRGQGNTEAFF.

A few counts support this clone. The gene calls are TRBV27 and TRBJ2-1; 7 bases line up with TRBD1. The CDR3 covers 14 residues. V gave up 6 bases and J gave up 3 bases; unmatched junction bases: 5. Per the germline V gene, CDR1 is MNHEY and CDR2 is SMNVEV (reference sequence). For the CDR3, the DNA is TGTGCCAGCAGCGCGACAGGGCGCTACAATGAGCAGTTCTTC. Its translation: CASSATGRYNEQFF.

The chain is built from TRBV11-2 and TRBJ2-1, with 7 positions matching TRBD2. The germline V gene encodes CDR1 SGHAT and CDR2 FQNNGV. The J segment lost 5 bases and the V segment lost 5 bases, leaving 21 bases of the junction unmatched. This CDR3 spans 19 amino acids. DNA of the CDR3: TGTGCCAGCAGCCTAAGTCGTGGGGGTAGGGCGGGAGTAAACAATGAGCAGTTCTTC. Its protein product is CASSLSRGGRAGVNNEQFF.

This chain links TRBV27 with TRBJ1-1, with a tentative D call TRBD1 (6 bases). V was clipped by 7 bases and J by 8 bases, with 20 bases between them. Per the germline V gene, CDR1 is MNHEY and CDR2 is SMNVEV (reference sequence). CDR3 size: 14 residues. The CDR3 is CASISGQILGEAFF. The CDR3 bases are TGTGCCAGCATCTCAGGACAGATCTTGGGGGAAGCTTTCTTT.

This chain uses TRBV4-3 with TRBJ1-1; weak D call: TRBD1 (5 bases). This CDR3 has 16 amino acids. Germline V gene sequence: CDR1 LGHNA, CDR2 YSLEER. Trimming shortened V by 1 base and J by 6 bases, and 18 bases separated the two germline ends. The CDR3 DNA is TGCGCCAGCAGCCAAGTCCTCGGCTTACGGGGCGCTGAAGCTTTCTTT. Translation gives CASSQVLGLRGAEAFF.

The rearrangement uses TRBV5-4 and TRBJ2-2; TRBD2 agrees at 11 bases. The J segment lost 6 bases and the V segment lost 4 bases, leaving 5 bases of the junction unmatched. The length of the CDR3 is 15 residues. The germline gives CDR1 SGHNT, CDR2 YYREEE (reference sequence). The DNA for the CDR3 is TGTGCCAGCAGCATTAGCGGGGGGGCGGCCGGGGAGCTGTTTTTT. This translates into CASSISGGAAGELFF.

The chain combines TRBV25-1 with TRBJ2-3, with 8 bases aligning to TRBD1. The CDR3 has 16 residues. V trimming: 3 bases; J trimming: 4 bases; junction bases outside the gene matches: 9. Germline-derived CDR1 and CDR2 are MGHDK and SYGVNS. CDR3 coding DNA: TGTGCCAGCAGTGAGGGTCGGACAGGGTGGGCAGATACGCAGTATTTT. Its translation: CASSEGRTGWADTQYF. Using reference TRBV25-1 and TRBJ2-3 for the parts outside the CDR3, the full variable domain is EADIYQTPRYLVIGTGKKITLECSQTMGHDKMYWYQQDPGMELHLIHYSYGVNSTEKGDLSSESTVSRIRTEHFPLTLESARPSHTSQYLCASSEGRTGWADTQYFGPGTRLTVL.

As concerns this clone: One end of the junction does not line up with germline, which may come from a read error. DNA of the CDR3: TGTGCCAGCTCGGAAAACATTGAAGCTTTCTTT. This codes for CASSENIEAFF. The rearrangement uses TRBV18 and TRBJ1-1; the D is unclear. CDR1 and CDR2 (germline): KGHSH, LQKENI. The CDR3 spans 11 residues.

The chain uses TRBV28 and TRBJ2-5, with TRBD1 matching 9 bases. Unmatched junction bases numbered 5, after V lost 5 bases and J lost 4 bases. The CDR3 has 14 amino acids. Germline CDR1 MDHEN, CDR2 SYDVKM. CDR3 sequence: CASSRDRGLETQYF. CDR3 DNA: TGTGCCAGCAGTCGCGACAGGGGGTTAGAGACCCAGTACTTC.

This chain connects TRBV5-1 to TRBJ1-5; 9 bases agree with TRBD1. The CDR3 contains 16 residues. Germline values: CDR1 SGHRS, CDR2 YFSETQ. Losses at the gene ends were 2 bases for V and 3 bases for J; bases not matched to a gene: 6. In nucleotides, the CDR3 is TGCGCCAGCAGCTTCAGGACAGGGGCGAACAATCAGCCCCAGCATTTT. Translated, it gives CASSFRTGANNQPQHF.

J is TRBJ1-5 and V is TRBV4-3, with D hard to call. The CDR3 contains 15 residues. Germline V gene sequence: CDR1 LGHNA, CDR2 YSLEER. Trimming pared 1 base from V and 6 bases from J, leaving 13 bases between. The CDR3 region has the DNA TGCGCCAGCAGCCAAGGTTCGGGCCGTGGTCAGCCCCAGCATTTT. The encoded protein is CASSQGSGRGQPQHF.

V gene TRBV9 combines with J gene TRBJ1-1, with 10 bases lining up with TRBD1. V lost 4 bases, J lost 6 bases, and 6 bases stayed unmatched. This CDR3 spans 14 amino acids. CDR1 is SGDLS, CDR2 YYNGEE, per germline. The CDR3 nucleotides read TGTGCCAGCAGCCCGGGACAGGGGAGCGCTGAAGCTTTCTTT. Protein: CASSPGQGSAEAFF.

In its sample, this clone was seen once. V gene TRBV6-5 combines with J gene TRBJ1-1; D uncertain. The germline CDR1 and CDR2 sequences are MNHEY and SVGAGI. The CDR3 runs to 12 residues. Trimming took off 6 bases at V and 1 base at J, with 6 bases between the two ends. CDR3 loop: CASREGNTEAFF. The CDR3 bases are TGTGCCAGCAGGGAGGGGAACACTGAAGCTTTCTTT.

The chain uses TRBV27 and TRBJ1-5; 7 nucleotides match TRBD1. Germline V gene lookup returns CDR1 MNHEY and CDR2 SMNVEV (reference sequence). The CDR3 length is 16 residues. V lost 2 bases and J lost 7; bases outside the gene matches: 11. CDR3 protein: CASSLVRLPGGQPQHF. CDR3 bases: TGTGCCAGCAGTTTAGTGAGACTCCCAGGGGGACAGCCCCAGCATTTT.

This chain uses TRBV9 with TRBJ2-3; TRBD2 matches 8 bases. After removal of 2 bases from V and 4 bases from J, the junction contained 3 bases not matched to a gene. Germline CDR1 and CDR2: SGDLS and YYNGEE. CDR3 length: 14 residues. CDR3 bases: TGTGCCAGCAGCGTTAGCGGGGCTTCAGATACGCAGTATTTT. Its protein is CASSVSGASDTQYF.